Following are 32 T cell receptor beta chains from one sample sequenced in a study of T-cell reconstitution after alpha-beta-depleted transplantation in children. Unique molecular identifiers were incorporated into the prepared TCRbeta library. TCRdb called the PCR reads again in MiXCR, with one record for every CDR3 protein. Here the sample spans 400,000 to 450,000 distinct CDR3 sequences, over 40% being singletons. Sample: PBMCs, taken before TCRalphabeta/CD19-depleted stem cell transplant. Receptors originate from a girl aged 2-9 years with aplastic anemia, due to receive a stem cell transplant.

This clonotype came up many times. The chain has TRBV3-1 and TRBJ2-1; D is perhaps TRBD2 (6 bases). CDR1 and CDR2 from the germline V gene are LGHDT and YNNKEL (reference sequence). V was shortened by 4 bases and J by 8 bases, with 21 bases between the two germline ends. The length of the CDR3 is 16 residues. The CDR3, as DNA: TGTGCCAGCAGCCCCCTCTGGCAGGGACTCCGAGATGAGCAGTTCTTC. Protein product: CASSPLWQGLRDEQFF.

The rearrangement uses TRBV29-1 and TRBJ2-3; D might be TRBD2 (6 bases). V was trimmed by 5 bases and J by 5 bases, leaving 17 bases between them. CDR3 length: 14 amino acids. CDR1 is SQVTM and CDR2 is ANQGSEA in the germline V gene. CDR3 in amino acids: CSVQGDGRRDTQYF. As DNA, the CDR3 is TGCAGCGTTCAAGGGGACGGGAGACGAGATACGCAGTATTTT.

In this sample, this clonotype turned up many times. This chain links TRBV7-9 with TRBJ1-1; D remains unclear. This CDR3 has 14 amino acids. CDR1 and CDR2 from the germline V gene are SEHNR and FQNEAQ (reference sequence). Between the trimmed V and J ends, which lost 4 bases and 3 bases, there was a span of 12 bases. The CDR3 protein is CASSSTNFYTEAFF. The CDR3 nucleotides read TGTGCCAGCAGCTCGACGAACTTCTACACTGAAGCTTTCTTT.

This clonotype came up many times. V and J are TRBV2 and TRBJ2-4, with a possible D match to TRBD1 (5 bases). The V gene lost 8 bases and the J gene lost 3 bases, with 11 bases spanning the gap. In germline, CDR1 is SNHLY, CDR2 FYNNEI. The length of the CDR3 is 13 residues. The CDR3 nucleotides are TGTGCCAGCCTGCGGCAGGGCAAAAACATTCAGTACTTC. Translated: CASLRQGKNIQYF.

This clonotype was seen more than once but under ten times. The rearrangement joins TRBV5-1 to TRBJ2-3; no firm D call. The CDR3 loop spans 13 amino acids. Germline V gene sequence: CDR1 SGHRS, CDR2 YFSETQ. The ends were cut back, 4 bases at V and 6 bases at J, with 12 bases in the middle. The CDR3 coding sequence is TGCGCCAGCAGCCCGAGCCTAGGGGATACGCAGTATTTT. Encoded protein: CASSPSLGDTQYF.

The chain has TRBV5-5 and TRBJ2-5; TRBD1 agrees at 7 bases. V lost 4 bases and J lost 4; bases outside the gene matches: 19. The V gene's germline CDR1 is SGHKS and CDR2 YYEKEE (reference sequence). CDR3 length equals 18 residues. CDR3 sequence reads: CASSLLGRTDRARETQYF. The CDR3 bases are TGTGCCAGCAGCCTGCTGGGCCGGACAGACAGGGCGCGAGAGACCCAGTACTTC.

The rearrangement joins TRBV20-1 to TRBJ1-1, with a possible D match to TRBD1 (6 bases). The CDR3 length is 13 residues. The V end lost 0 bases, the J end lost 8 bases, and 13 bases lay between the germline ends. CDR1 DFQATT and CDR2 SNEGSKA come from the germline V gene (reference sequence). The CDR3 nucleotides read TGCAGTGCTAGAGACACAGGGCGTGACGAAGCTTTCTTT. Amino acid sequence: CSARDTGRDEAFF.

The chain is built from TRBV5-4 and TRBJ2-3, with TRBD1 matching 9 bases. The junction had 3 bases not matched to a gene; V was cut back by 0 bases and J by 1 base. Germline loops: CDR1 SGHNT, CDR2 YYREEE (reference sequence). The CDR3 sequence is 16 residues long. CDR3 nucleotide sequence: TGTGCCAGCAGCTTGGATCGGACAGGGGGCACAGATACGCAGTATTTT. Amino acid sequence: CASSLDRTGGTDTQYF.

The chain uses TRBV20-1 and TRBJ2-3, with 8 positions matching TRBD1. This CDR3 comprises 17 residues. Germline CDR1 is DFQATT and CDR2 is SNEGSKA (reference sequence). The V segment lost 6 bases and the J segment 1 base; nucleotides outside the gene matches: 15. The CDR3 bases are TGCAGTGCCACCAACGCGGACAGGGCCCGGGGCACAGATACGCAGTATTTT. Its translation: CSATNADRARGTDTQYF.

This clonotype was seen a few times. This sequence joins TRBV27 and TRBJ2-7; TRBD1 might be the D (5 bases). CDR1 is MNHEY, CDR2 SMNVEV, per germline (reference sequence). Trimming cost V 3 bases and J 3 bases, with 15 bases left between them. The CDR3 length is 15 residues. The CDR3, as DNA: TGTGCCAGCAGTTTTAACGGCAGGGCCAGCTACGAGCAGTACTTC. Its protein product is CASSFNGRASYEQYF.

The rearrangement uses TRBV15 and TRBJ2-7; 9 bases match TRBD1. The trim removed 7 bases at V and 5 bases at J, leaving 9 bases unmatched. CDR3 length: 14 residues. Per the germline V gene, CDR1 is LNHNV and CDR2 is YYDKDF (reference sequence). The CDR3 protein is CATNSWTGDHEQYF. CDR3 DNA sequence: TGTGCCACCAACTCTTGGACAGGGGACCACGAGCAGTACTTC.

The chain uses TRBV7-9 and TRBJ2-2; D remains unclear. The CDR3 is 13 amino acids. Germline assignment: CDR1 SEHNR and CDR2 FQNEAQ (reference sequence). Trimming cost V 8 bases and J 3 bases, with 10 bases left between them. CDR3 amino acids: CASPESDTGELFF. For the CDR3, the DNA is TGTGCCAGCCCGGAGTCCGACACCGGGGAGCTGTTTTTT.

The DNA of the CDR3 is TGTGCCACCCCAAGGGCAGATCCGGGTGAGCAGTTCTTC. It translates to CATPRADPGEQFF. The rearrangement links TRBV6-1 to TRBJ2-1; D call uncertain. The CDR3 loop spans 13 amino acids. Germline V CDR1 and CDR2: MNHNS, SASEGT. V lost 10 bases and J lost 9, with 19 bases in between.

This CDR3 reads CSARVGLAGGGGELFF. The CDR3 nucleotides read TGCAGTGCTAGAGTTGGACTAGCGGGGGGGGGCGGGGAGCTGTTTTTT. The V and J genes are TRBV20-1 and TRBJ2-2; 15 bases align to TRBD2. The V segment lost 1 base and the J segment 7 bases; nucleotides outside the gene matches: 4. The germline CDR1 and CDR2 sequences are DFQATT and SNEGSKA (reference sequence). The CDR3 has 16 amino acids.

The chain couples TRBV5-5 to TRBJ1-1, with TRBD1 matching 9 bases. Germline loops: CDR1 SGHKS, CDR2 YYEKEE (reference sequence). This CDR3 is built from 18 residues. With 3 bases clipped from V and 0 bases from J, the junction kept 12 bases outside the gene matches. The CDR3: CASSSIVPGQGLNTEAFF. The CDR3 DNA is TGTGCCAGCAGCTCCATAGTCCCGGGACAGGGACTGAACACTGAAGCTTTCTTT.

The chain links TRBV27 to TRBJ2-7; TRBD1 might be the D (6 bases). The CDR3 is 14 amino acids. The V gene lost 5 bases and the J gene lost 1 base, with 12 bases spanning the gap. CDR1 MNHEY and CDR2 SMNVEV come from the germline V gene (reference sequence). DNA of the CDR3: TGTGCCAGCAGTGTTGGCAGGGGTTCCTACGAGCAGTACTTC. Protein sequence: CASSVGRGSYEQYF.

The chain joins TRBV5-5 to TRBJ2-2; no clear D gene. Germline-derived CDR1 and CDR2 are SGHKS and YYEKEE (reference sequence). Between the trimmed V and J ends, which lost 2 bases and 2 bases, there was a span of 10 bases. The CDR3 spans 15 residues. CDR3 DNA sequence: TGTGCCAGCAGCTTAAACCTGGTTAACACCGGGGAGCTGTTTTTT. Protein sequence: CASSLNLVNTGELFF.

This clonotype has just a few counts. The chain joins TRBV5-1 to TRBJ1-2, with D possibly TRBD1 on 5 matching bases. CDR3 length equals 14 residues. Looked up from germline, CDR1 is SGHRS and CDR2 is YFSETQ. V was clipped by 0 bases and J by 2 bases, with 8 bases between them. The CDR3 DNA reads as TGCGCCAGCAGCTTGGGACAGATGAACTATGGCTACACCTTC. Amino acids: CASSLGQMNYGYTF.

This clonotype has ten or more counts. The CDR3 loop reads CSAGDRVYEQYF. The CDR3 DNA follows: TGCAGCGCCGGGGACAGGGTGTACGAGCAGTACTTC. The V call is TRBV29-1, the J call TRBJ2-7; the match to TRBD1 covers 9 bases. The J segment lost 4 bases and the V segment lost 7 bases, leaving 5 bases of the junction unmatched. Germline CDR1 is SQVTM and CDR2 is ANQGSEA. This CDR3 contains 12 residues.

V gene TRBV28 combines with J gene TRBJ2-1; no clear D. This CDR3 region has 13 residues. Trimming removed 6 bases at V and 6 bases at J, with 12 bases between. Germline V gene lookup returns CDR1 MDHEN and CDR2 SYDVKM. The CDR3 spells CASSETKRNEQFF. The CDR3 DNA reads TGTGCCAGCAGCGAGACGAAGCGCAATGAGCAGTTCTTC.

This clonotype was counted ten times or more. The chain combines TRBV29-1 with TRBJ2-7, with 9 positions matching TRBD2. The CDR3 extends over 15 amino acids. Germline V CDR1 and CDR2: SQVTM, ANQGSEA. Trimming took 0 bases from V and 5 from J; bases not matched to a gene: 8. The CDR3 is CSVEDGIAGAHEQYF. In DNA, the CDR3 is TGCAGCGTTGAAGACGGAATAGCGGGAGCCCACGAGCAGTACTTC.

This clonotype was seen once. The chain uses TRBV5-6 and TRBJ1-3; no clear D gene. The V gene lost 1 base and the J gene lost 0 bases, with 14 bases spanning the gap. Germline V lookup: CDR1 SGHDT, CDR2 YYEEEE. The CDR3 is made up of 17 amino acids. This CDR3 is CASSLFGILSSGNTIYF. CDR3 sequence (DNA): TGTGCCAGCAGCTTGTTTGGGATTCTGAGCTCTGGAAACACCATATATTTT.

This clonotype was detected many times. The chain uses TRBV20-1 and TRBJ2-1, with 11 bases identical to TRBD2. Per germline, CDR1 DFQATT and CDR2 SNEGSKA (reference sequence). The CDR3 length is 15 residues. V dropped 6 bases and J dropped 6; count of bases not matched to a gene: 10. CDR3 sequence (DNA): TGCAGTGCCAACTTACTAGCGGGAGTCGGCAATGAGCAGTTCTTC. This translates into CSANLLAGVGNEQFF.

At least ten counts were recorded for this clonotype. The J gene is TRBJ2-7, the V gene TRBV28; D is uncertain. The germline gives CDR1 MDHEN, CDR2 SYDVKM. V was cut by 6 bases and J by 2 bases, with 11 bases left in between. The CDR3 runs 13 residues. This CDR3 is CASRAFLTYEQYF. CDR3 DNA sequence: TGTGCCAGCAGGGCATTCCTCACCTACGAGCAGTACTTC.

The CDR3 DNA is TGCGCCAGCAGCTTGGAGGGGACAGGGGGGAACTATGGCTACACCTTC. The encoded protein is CASSLEGTGGNYGYTF. This chain uses TRBV5-1 with TRBJ1-2; 11 bases are shared with TRBD1. The CDR3 loop spans 16 amino acids. V was clipped by 0 bases and J by 2 bases; unmatched bases: 3. Germline V CDR1 and CDR2: SGHRS, YFSETQ.

V and J are TRBV30 and TRBJ2-2; 7 positions match TRBD2. The germline V gene has CDR1 GTSNPN and CDR2 SVGIG (reference sequence). Trimming cost V 1 base and J 2 bases; bases outside gene matches: 1. This CDR3 has 14 amino acids. CDR3 in DNA: TGTGCCTGGAGTGCGGGGGGAAACACCGGGGAGCTGTTTTTT. This sequence encodes CAWSAGGNTGELFF.

This rearrangement joins TRBV11-2 to TRBJ2-5; D gene unclear. This CDR3 region has 12 residues. Germline CDR1 SGHAT, CDR2 FQNNGV. V lost 5 bases and J 7 bases, leaving 11 bases between the germline ends. Here the CDR3 DNA reads TGTGCCAGCAGCAACGCCTGGGGGACCCAGTACTTC. Translated: CASSNAWGTQYF.

This clonotype has a count of ten or more. The chain is built from TRBV7-9 and TRBJ2-7; tentatively, D is TRBD2 (6 bases). V was clipped by 1 base and J by 4 bases, with 17 bases between them. This CDR3 region has 16 residues. Germline lookup yields CDR1 SEHNR and CDR2 FQNEAQ (reference sequence). The CDR3 region has the DNA TGTGCCAGCAGCTTAGACGTGGGACCGGGAGTTTACGAGCAGTACTTC. As protein: CASSLDVGPGVYEQYF.

This clonotype was counted at least ten times. This chain joins TRBV28 and TRBJ1-3, with D unclear. V was trimmed by 1 base and J by 2 bases, leaving 3 bases between them. Germline V gene data show CDR1 as MDHEN and CDR2 as SYDVKM. The CDR3 is 13 amino acids. The CDR3 bases are TGTGCCAGCAGTTTATATCCTGGAAACACCATATATTTT. Protein sequence: CASSLYPGNTIYF.

The gene calls are TRBV5-5 and TRBJ2-5; D might be TRBD1 (5 bases). CDR1 is SGHKS, CDR2 YYEKEE, per germline (reference sequence). The CDR3 is 14 amino acids. The V and J ends lost 0 bases and 4 bases respectively, with 10 bases between them. DNA for the CDR3: TGTGCCAGCAGCTTGGAAGCAGGGCTAGAGACCCAGTACTTC. Amino acids: CASSLEAGLETQYF.

This clonotype was seen more than once but under ten times. The genes are TRBV4-1 and TRBJ2-1; D call uncertain. Between the trimmed V and J ends, which lost 6 bases and 5 bases, there was a span of 8 bases. The CDR3 covers 12 residues. From germline, CDR1 is MGHRA and CDR2 YSYEKL. The CDR3 DNA follows: TGCGCCAGCAGGGATGATCACAATGAGCAGTTCTTC. It translates to CASRDDHNEQFF.

V and J are TRBV4-1 and TRBJ1-3, with D uncertain. CDR1 is MGHRA and CDR2 is YSYEKL in the germline V gene. The CDR3 has 15 residues. V lost 2 bases and J lost 0, with 8 bases in between. The CDR3 loop reads CASSQHGPSGNTIYF. The CDR3 region has the DNA TGCGCCAGCAGCCAACACGGACCCTCTGGAAACACCATATATTTT.